A single sample is the source of the 18 T cell receptor beta chains below, sequenced in a study of cytomegalovirus exposure and HLA in healthy donors. 13 Jbeta primers and 60 Vbeta primers were used for the PCR. Only in-frame clones appear in the TCRdb table, and some are missing; sequencing was by immunoSEQ multiplex PCR. This table holds some 150,000 clones, under 80% found once. What was sequenced was PBMCs. Receptors originate from a man in his late teens or twenties in good health and CMV-seropositive.

In its sample, this clone was seen a few times. The CDR3 nucleotides read TGTGCCAGCAGCTCAGGACTAGCGGGAGGGTCCTACACCGGGGAGCTGTTTTTT. Translation: CASSSGLAGGSYTGELFF. The chain couples TRBV7-2 to TRBJ2-2; TRBD2 matches 15 bases. The CDR3 extends over 18 amino acids. V lost 4 bases and J lost 3; bases outside the gene matches: 6. CDR1 SGHTA and CDR2 FQGNSA come from the germline V gene.

The genes are TRBV6-1 and TRBJ2-7; TRBD1 matches 9 bases. Germline V CDR1 and CDR2: MNHNS, SASEGT. The junction had 6 bases not matched to a gene; V was cut back by 4 bases and J by 5 bases. The length of the CDR3 is 14 residues. CDR3 DNA sequence: TGTGCCAGCAGTGCAGGGACAGGGTTGAACGAGCAGTACTTC. This encodes CASSAGTGLNEQYF.

This chain links TRBV6-1 with TRBJ1-1; tentative D call: TRBD1 (5 bases). The V gene lost 2 bases and the J gene lost 3 bases, with 10 bases spanning the gap. The CDR3 length is 14 residues. Germline CDR1 MNHNS, CDR2 SASEGT. The chain's CDR3 is CASSEMMTDTEAFF. CDR3 bases: TGTGCCAGCAGTGAAATGATGACAGACACTGAAGCTTTCTTT.

This chain joins TRBV7-2 and TRBJ1-1; weak D call: TRBD1 (6 bases). Germline V CDR1 and CDR2: SGHTA, FQGNSA. The CDR3 runs 13 residues. Trimming removed 5 bases from V and 5 bases from J, with 12 bases in between. The CDR3 sequence is CASSLDRITEAFF. CDR3 nucleotides: TGTGCCAGCAGCCTGGACAGAATTACTGAAGCTTTCTTT.

The V call is TRBV18, the J call TRBJ1-1, with D unresolved. The germline V gene has CDR1 KGHSH and CDR2 LQKENI. The CDR3 length is 14 residues. Deletions cut 3 bases from V and 5 bases from J, with 13 bases between. CDR3 nucleotides: TGTGCCAGCTCACCTCCCGGGCGGAGGACTGAAGCTTTCTTT. Its translation is CASSPPGRRTEAFF.

The chain employs TRBV29-1 and TRBJ1-4; D unresolved. Germline V gene data show CDR1 as SQVTM and CDR2 as ANQGSEA. The CDR3 is made up of 12 amino acids. V was trimmed by 6 bases and J by 2 bases, leaving 7 bases between them. CDR3 DNA: TGCAGCGTGGGAGTCACTAATGAAAAACTGTTTTTT. It specifies CSVGVTNEKLFF.

The chain has TRBV18 and TRBJ2-6; tentative D call: TRBD2 (6 bases). The V end lost 6 bases, the J end lost 4 bases, and 13 bases lay between the germline ends. Germline CDR1 reads KGHSH; CDR2 reads LQKENI. The CDR3 contains 15 residues. The CDR3 spells CASSPTRGGANVLTF. The CDR3 DNA reads TGTGCCAGCTCTCCTACCCGGGGGGGGGCCAACGTCCTGACTTTC.

The rearrangement links TRBV7-2 to TRBJ2-5, with 8 bases matching TRBD2. Germline CDR1 is SGHTA and CDR2 is FQGNSA. J gave up 8 bases and V 1 base, and 6 bases lay outside the gene matches. The CDR3 spans 14 residues. CDR3 sequence (DNA): TGTGCCAGCAGCTTAGTGGACGGGGGGGCAACCCAGTACTTC. This translates into CASSLVDGGATQYF.

Only a few counts were recorded for this clone. This chain joins TRBV6-1 and TRBJ1-6; a weak D match, TRBD1 (5 bases). Germline V gives CDR1 MNHNS, CDR2 SASEGT. This CDR3 contains 14 residues. V shed 6 bases and J shed 4 bases, with 10 bases lying between them. CDR3 residues: CASSFQGYNSPLHF. CDR3 nucleotides: TGTGCCAGCAGCTTCCAGGGTTATAATTCACCCCTCCACTTT.

The table lists this clone with a few counts. The gene calls are TRBV4-3 and TRBJ2-3; D is perhaps TRBD2 (6 bases). CDR1 and CDR2 from the germline V gene are LGHNA and YSLEER. CDR3 length equals 14 residues. The V gene lost 2 bases and the J gene lost 4 bases, with 10 bases spanning the gap. The CDR3 loop is CASSQPTRADTQYF. For the CDR3, the DNA is TGCGCCAGCAGCCAACCGACTAGAGCAGATACGCAGTATTTT.

The chain is built from TRBV5-4 and TRBJ2-4; a possible D gene is TRBD2 (6 bases). With 4 bases removed from V and 1 base from J, the gap between germline ends came to 12 bases. Germline values: CDR1 SGHNT, CDR2 YYREEE (reference sequence). The CDR3 extends over 15 amino acids. CDR3 DNA sequence: TGTGCCAGCAGCGAGCGGACTACTGCCAAAAACATTCAGTACTTC. Translating gives CASSERTTAKNIQYF.

The chain carries TRBV5-5 and TRBJ1-1; 7 nucleotides line up with TRBD1. CDR1 and CDR2 from the germline V gene are SGHKS and YYEKEE (reference sequence). CDR3 length equals 17 residues. V gave up 0 bases and J gave up 7 bases; unmatched junction bases: 15. The CDR3, as DNA: TGTGCCAGCAGCTTGGCCCCCTCACTGGACAGGACTTATGAAGCTTTCTTT. Its protein is CASSLAPSLDRTYEAFF. Full variable domain (rest looked up from reference TRBV5-5 and TRBJ1-1): DAGVTQSPTHLIKTRGQQVTLRCSPISGHKSVSWYQQVLGQGPQFIFQYYEKEERGRGNFPDRFSARQFPNYSSELNVNALLLGDSALYLCASSLAPSLDRTYEAFFGQGTRLTVV.

This sequence joins TRBV5-1 and TRBJ1-4; D is unresolved. Trimming took 0 bases from V and 6 from J, leaving 9 bases between them. The CDR3 covers 14 residues. CDR1 and CDR2 (germline): SGHRS, YFSETQ. Here the CDR3 reads CASSLEHVDEKLFF. CDR3 bases: TGCGCCAGCAGCTTGGAGCACGTCGATGAAAAACTGTTTTTT.

The CDR3 DNA reads TGCGCCAGCAGTGACCCAACAGTTTCTGGACAGGGGTCCTACGAGCAGTACTTC. As protein: CASSDPTVSGQGSYEQYF. This chain connects TRBV10-1 to TRBJ2-7; TRBD1 matches at 9 bases. Germline assignment: CDR1 WNHNN and CDR2 SYGVQD (reference sequence). The CDR3 runs 18 residues. The trim removed 3 bases at V and 1 base at J, leaving 13 bases unmatched.

This clone came up a few times. The rearrangement joins TRBV4-2 to TRBJ1-1; D is unclear. Germline-derived CDR1 and CDR2 are LGHNA and YNFKEQ. The V end lost 4 bases, the J end lost 3 bases, and 12 bases lay between the germline ends. The CDR3 has 14 residues. The CDR3 reads CASSRGNGDTEAFF. The CDR3 region has the DNA TGTGCCAGCAGCCGGGGAAACGGGGACACTGAAGCTTTCTTT.

The V gene is TRBV7-9, the J gene TRBJ2-5; 7 bases align to TRBD1. The CDR3 has 14 residues. The germline gives CDR1 SEHNR, CDR2 FQNEAQ (reference sequence). Trimming at V came to 3 bases and at J to 2 bases, leaving 3 bases not matched to a gene. The CDR3 bases are TGTGCCAGCAGCTTCTCGACAGGGCAAGAGACCCAGTACTTC. This translates into CASSFSTGQETQYF.

A few counts support this clone. The chain carries TRBV27 and TRBJ2-3, with TRBD2 identical over 12 bases. Germline V gene lookup returns CDR1 MNHEY and CDR2 SMNVEV (reference sequence). V lost 7 bases and J lost 2; bases outside the gene matches: 4. The CDR3 sequence is 15 residues long. The CDR3 DNA is TGTGCCAGCACCTGGACTAGCGGGGACACAGATACGCAGTATTTT. This encodes CASTWTSGDTDTQYF.

V usage is TRBV6-1 and J usage is TRBJ2-5, with D perhaps matching TRBD2 (7 bases). The V gene's germline CDR1 is MNHNS and CDR2 SASEGT. V lost 4 bases and J lost 2, with 11 bases in between. This CDR3 contains 14 residues. Here the CDR3 reads CASSVGGPQETQYF. Here the CDR3 DNA reads TGTGCCAGCAGTGTGGGGGGGCCTCAAGAGACCCAGTACTTC.